The TCR beta chain described here comes from a study of regulatory T cells in long-lasting Graves disease. Study results and caveats: TCR diversity in persistent Graves' patients was below that of newly diagnosed ones.

Concerning this clonotype itself: Its specificity is not known.

Construction of the TCR beta libraries employed iRepertoire HTBI primers in conjunction with Arm-PCR of CDR3 regions. TCRdb ran MiXCR on the multiplex PCR reads and lists one entry per CDR3 protein. This sample has some 500,000 distinct CDR3 sequences, with about 16% found just once. Time point indicated: newly diagnosed GD, antithyroid drugs for less than 3 months. RNA extracted from PBMCs served as the sequencing template. This same sample was also taken into another study, of T cells in Graves' hyperthyroidism and ophthalmopathy. From that study: Stable disease denoted Graves' hyperthyroidism without ophthalmopathy progression within 18 months. Blood also contained most expanded thyroid clonotypes above 0.001.

The specimen was peripheral blood mononuclear cells (PBMCs), collected at new diagnosis, from a patient treated with antithyroid drugs. The clonotype comes from a woman aged 35-60 years with Graves disease.

DNA of the CDR3: TGTGCCAGCAGTGAATCTCCCGACGGTACTGAAGCTTTCTTT. It codes for CASSESPDGTEAFF. V is TRBV6-1 and J is TRBJ1-1; D gene ambiguous. Germline CDR1 MNHNS, CDR2 SASEGT. The CDR3 is 14 amino acids. V gave up 2 bases and J gave up 5 bases, with 12 bases separating them.